This T cell receptor (beta chain) was identified in a study of blood T cell repertoires in COVID-19. Overall study: The analysed material was cDNA or gDNA that came from T cells, B-cell-depleted T cells, or PBMCs.

V was cut by 1 base and J by 7 bases, with 7 bases left in between. This CDR3 is built from 13 residues. The data were produced by immunoSEQ multiplex PCR, yet TCRdb's version contains in-frame clones alone and is incomplete. This table holds over 200,000 clones, less than 90% found once. Individuals drawn from under 30 US areas were roughly 18 to 89 years old. Two negative PCRs, clearance, or symptom resolution characterized the recovered Cohort 3 donors. This chain joins TRBV12-3 or TRBV12-4 and TRBJ1-4; TRBD1 might be the D (5 bases). Sequencing used PBMCs or T cells enriched from blood (not recorded which). This TCR came from a woman in her 40s who had recovered from COVID-19. CDR3 residues: CASSLGGGEKLFF. In nucleotides, the CDR3 is TGTGCCAGCAGTTTAGGGGGGGGTGAAAAACTGTTTTTT.